This T cell receptor (beta chain) stems from a study of blood T cell repertoires in COVID-19. The wider study: Collection of acute and convalescent COVID-19 samples took place in the United States, Italy and Spain.

The CDR3 has 17 amino acids. The junction had 8 bases not matched to a gene; V was cut back by 6 bases and J by 4 bases. The germline CDR1 and CDR2 sequences are LGHDT and YNNKEL (reference sequence). Data came from immunoSEQ multiplex PCR; TCRdb stores just in-frame clones and leaves some out. Of roughly 390,000 clones listed, about 90% are singletons. Material: peripheral blood. The sequence was obtained from a woman in her twenties or thirties with COVID-19, enrolled during active disease. This rearrangement joins TRBV3-1 (or the pseudogene TRBV3-2) to TRBJ2-2; 13 bases match TRBD2. Here the CDR3 DNA reads TGTGCCAGCAGTCGGATCACTAGCGGGAGGGGCACCGGGGAGCTGTTTTTT. Encoded protein: CASSRITSGRGTGELFF.